Detailed here is one T cell receptor beta chain. Antigen specificity is unknown. Each cell subset's genomic DNA was divided evenly among several immunoSEQ plates. The table came from immunoSEQ multiplex PCR; TCRdb's copy has only in-frame clones and leaves some out. The data hold 2.3 million or so clones, with about 92% observed a single time. V gave up 5 bases and J gave up 4 bases; unmatched junction bases: 13. The CDR3 totals 16 residues. Germline CDR1 GTSNPN, CDR2 SVGIG (reference sequence). These data originate in a study of shared clonotypes between healthy human individuals. Study outcomes and limitations: Few donors restricted represented genetic and exposure-history diversity.

Sequenced input: naive CD4+ T cells from PBMCs. Subset defined: CD45RA+ positively selected. This chain links TRBV30 with TRBJ1-1; 10 bases line up with TRBD1. This clonotype was sampled from a young man in good health. Some clones in this sample may be carry-over from other donors' samples. This chain's CDR3 is CAWGDRGRRVGTEAFF. CDR3 nucleotide sequence: TGTGCCTGGGGGGACAGGGGTAGAAGGGTGGGCACTGAAGCTTTCTTT. Complete variable domain (other parts from reference TRBV30 and TRBJ1-1): SQTIHQWPATLVQPVGSPLSLECTVEGTSNPNLYWYRQAAGRGLQLLFYSVGIGQISSEVPQNLSASRPQDRQFILSSKKLLLSDSGFYLCAWGDRGRRVGTEAFFGQGTRLTVV.